This T cell receptor (beta chain) was recovered during a study of human T cells and chemical hapten exposure (dated by TCRdb to the early 2020s). General notes on the study: For sensitization, 2% DPC in acetone was applied to a 2 cm by 2 cm area of upper inner arm skin. Patients additionally received weekly therapeutic DPC doses to the scalp throughout the roughly 25-week study period. Patch tests used Finn chambers with 0.01% DPC on the upper back, scored after 6 days by International Contact Dermatitis Research Group standards. Most of the patients in the cohort were female, and the cohort covered alopecia areata with under or over 50% scalp involvement, alopecia totalis and alopecia universalis. Libraries were combined into a pool for sequencing, and differences in TCR yield between samples came mainly from small differences in library volumes within the pool. Peripheral blood TCR repertoire changes were tracked in vivo in alopecia patients during primary and secondary sensitization to the hapten diphenylcyclopropenone (DPC). Blood samples were taken from patients before sensitization (week 0) and then at 2, 6 and about 24 weeks after DPC sensitization. Blood for TCR sequencing was provided by twenty-nine alopecia patients at one to four time points (pre-sensitization, 2, 6 and 24 weeks).

The sample holds a few counts of this clonotype. Its antigen remains unidentified. The input lacks base qualities; no much larger clone sits a single base away. In light of the paper, this sample's time point label describes: pre-sensitization, week 0. What this sample's treatment or condition label stands for: therapeutic diphenylcyclopropenone sensitization with weekly scalp DPC. Blood at each patch-test visit was drawn before the patch test was applied. To be eligible, patients had to be aged 18 to 70, diagnosed with alopecia and judged suitable for DPC therapy, while pregnant patients were excluded. Total RNA was extracted from unfractionated whole blood collected in Tempus Blood RNA tubes. To prepare the library, RACE was applied. Reads for this sample came from a NextSeq 500. During library preparation, unique molecular identifiers were attached to individual cDNA molecules so that TCRs could be counted in a quantitative, reproducible way. Both TCR alpha and TCR beta chains were sequenced from each blood RNA sample. The original pipeline was this. The median number of TCRs per sample was around 96,000, ranging from roughly 23,224 to 690,600. The Decombinator software suite was used to annotate the V, J and CDR3 of the TCR reads. For the PS versus PT1 abundance plots, all samples were subsampled to the same number of TCRs (28,000). Expanded TCRs were defined as absent before sensitization and observed at least eight times at the 2-week time point. In-frame beta chains were kept once TCRdb had trimmed the public reads at Q25 with fastp and called clones with MiXCR. Every distinct CDR3 protein forms one entry, paired with its most common genes and DNA. It is TCRdb's table, rather than the study itself, that gives the V and J calls and clone size. This sample holds about 350,000 distinct CDR3 sequences; about 5% were observed only once. The ten most abundant clones make up around 8% of the sample.

Broader findings and caveats from the paper: Alopecia, a presumed autoimmune disease, was present in all patients, so the immune response of the patients might differ from that of healthy individuals. Repeated subsampling changed both the strength of the expansion versus patch-test correlation and the threshold at which the correlation became significant. The number of PT1 expanded TCRs positively correlated with patch test score, significant at thresholds 8, 16 and 32 but not 4. Expanded TCRs formed significantly more large CDR3 similarity clusters than pre-sensitization or healthy control sets, consistent with antigen-driven responses. The number of TCRs above 1 in 1000 frequency did not change with DPC sensitization; there was no evidence of global repertoire structure alterations.

The CDR3 starts with the cysteine, ends with the phenylalanine, and has 14 residues. The retained sequence is limited to the CDR3, 42 bases, with the frame set at the first base. The germline V and J ends show losses of 8 bases and 4 bases respectively, and no gene match explains 7 bases of the junction. This material consisted of whole blood, taken in connection with sensitization to the hapten diphenylcyclopropenone (DPC). The sequence links TRBV12-3 or TRBV12-4 to TRBJ2-1; the central 8 bases match TRBD2. The receptor was derived from a woman aged 18-29 years with alopecia areata. Some clones in this sample may be carry-over from other donors' samples. The sequenced DNA: TGTGCCAGCCGCTACGGGGGGGGTTACAATGAGCAGTTCTTC. It encodes CASRYGGGYNEQFF.